This T cell receptor beta chain is drawn from a study of cytomegalovirus exposure and HLA in healthy donors. At the level of the study: The same platform was used for the roughly 120 validation repertoires and the roughly 700 first-cohort repertoires, a later analysis reported.

Details on this clone: Its antigen is as yet unknown.

Donors came from a validation cohort of over 100 subjects, distinct from the first 666-subject cohort. Germline V CDR1 and CDR2: SGHRS, YFSETQ. The CDR3 is 16 amino acids. Trimming left V 4 bases short and J 0 bases short, with 14 bases between. Study results and caveats: The tendency of first-cohort TCR clusters to co-occur in the roughly 120 validation repertoires was identified by a subsequent analysis. Reports indicated that the classifier achieved high specificity and sensitivity in diagnosing cytomegalovirus status.

TCRdb's table, derived via immunoSEQ multiplex PCR, lists solely in-frame clones and lacks some. Altogether around 60,000 clones are present, 90% to 97% being singletons, with the ten largest covering more than 0.95%. This rearrangement joins TRBV5-1 to TRBJ2-1; no clear D gene. Material for sequencing was PBMCs. The source of this sequence is a woman in her late teens or twenties in good health and CMV-seronegative. The CDR3: CASSQMAAYSYNEQFF. The CDR3, as DNA: TGCGCCAGCAGCCAGATGGCGGCATACTCCTACAATGAGCAGTTCTTC.